A single sample is the source of the 10 T cell receptor beta chains below, sequenced in a study of human T cells and chemical hapten exposure. Time point specified: pre-sensitization, week 0. Treatment specified: therapeutic diphenylcyclopropenone sensitization with weekly scalp DPC. TCRdb analysed the RACE reads with MiXCR anew, one entry per CDR3 protein. The table includes under 100,000 distinct CDR3 sequences, about 9% detected once. Source: whole blood, taken in connection with sensitization to the hapten diphenylcyclopropenone (DPC). The receptors originated from a man aged 35 to 55 with alopecia areata. Some clones in this sample may be carry-over from other donors' samples.

Ten or more counts support this clonotype. The chain uses TRBV28 and TRBJ1-2; 7 nucleotides match TRBD1. After removal of 3 bases from V and 6 bases from J, the junction contained 4 bases not matched to a gene. CDR3 length equals 13 residues. Germline V CDR1 and CDR2: MDHEN, SYDVKM. In DNA form, the CDR3 reads TGTGCCAGCAGTTTCAGACAGGGCGATGGCTACACCTTC. This gives the protein CASSFRQGDGYTF.

The genes are TRBV2 and TRBJ2-1, with D maybe TRBD2 (6 bases). V was trimmed by 2 bases and J by 4 bases, leaving 12 bases between them. This CDR3 contains 15 residues. Per the germline V gene, CDR1 is SNHLY and CDR2 is FYNNEI. The CDR3 nucleotides are TGTGCCAGCAGTGAAACGGCAGGGAGGTACAATGAGCAGTTCTTC. Encoded protein: CASSETAGRYNEQFF.

CDR3 residues: CSVGRDSHASTDTQYF. DNA for the CDR3: TGCAGCGTTGGCCGGGACTCCCACGCTAGCACAGATACGCAGTATTTT. This chain joins TRBV29-1 and TRBJ2-3; tentatively, D is TRBD2 (6 bases). The CDR3 runs to 16 residues. Trimming cost V 4 bases and J 0 bases, with 17 bases left between them. Germline V gives CDR1 SQVTM, CDR2 ANQGSEA.

This clonotype occurred many times. The chain combines TRBV20-1 with TRBJ1-2; TRBD1 matches at 10 bases. This CDR3 is built from 18 residues. The V and J ends lost 5 bases and 4 bases, in that order; junction bases with no gene match: 19. From germline, CDR1 is DFQATT and CDR2 SNEGSKA (reference sequence). This chain's CDR3 is CSALLDRGAGGWRYGYTF. CDR3 nucleotides: TGCAGTGCTCTCCTGGACAGGGGGGCCGGGGGCTGGCGCTATGGCTACACCTTC.

This clonotype is a singleton in its sample. V gene TRBV5-1 combines with J gene TRBJ2-2; TRBD1 is a possible D gene (6 bases). The CDR3 contains 16 residues. Germline assignment: CDR1 SGHRS and CDR2 YFSETQ. Trimming removed 5 bases from V and 0 bases from J, with 14 bases in between. CDR3 bases: TGCGCCAGCAGTCAGAGGGGACACACGAACACCGGGGAGCTGTTTTTT. Protein product: CASSQRGHTNTGELFF.

This sequence joins TRBV13 and TRBJ1-5; maybe TRBD1 (6 bases). Germline CDR1 is PRHDT and CDR2 is FYEKMQ (reference sequence). V was shortened by 5 bases and J by 1 base, with 9 bases between the two germline ends. This CDR3 is built from 14 residues. Here the CDR3 reads CASSDGTSNQPQHF. The CDR3 DNA reads TGTGCCAGCAGCGACGGGACAAGCAATCAGCCCCAGCATTTT.

This clonotype has more than one count but fewer than ten. The CDR3 is CASSRYGAGANVLTF. DNA of the CDR3: TGTGCCAGCAGCCGATATGGCGCTGGGGCCAACGTCCTGACTTTC. The chain couples TRBV11-2 to TRBJ2-6; D gene unclear. The CDR3 covers 15 residues. V was pared by 5 bases and J by 2 bases, with 10 bases between. The germline CDR1 and CDR2 sequences are SGHAT and FQNNGV. Drawing the rest from reference TRBV11-2 and TRBJ2-6, the complete variable domain is EAGVAQSPRYKIIEKRQSVAFWCNPISGHATLYWYQQILGQGPKLLIQFQNNGVVDDSQLPKDRFSAERLKGVDSTLKIQPAKLEDSAVYLCASSRYGAGANVLTFGAGSRLTVL.

A remark on this clonotype: An end of the junction does not agree with germline; a read error may underlie this. This rearrangement joins TRBV20-1 to TRBJ1-1; weak D call: TRBD1 (5 bases). Germline assignment: CDR1 DFQATT and CDR2 SNEGSKA (reference sequence). CDR3 size: 13 residues. Here the CDR3 reads CSARRGVKTEAFF. CDR3 sequence (DNA): TGCAGTGCTAGAAGAGGGGTGAAAACTGAAGCTTTCTTT.

This clonotype has ten or more counts. The J gene is TRBJ2-1, the V gene TRBV6-2 or TRBV6-3; 10 positions agree with TRBD2. Germline assignment: CDR1 MNHEY and CDR2 SVGEGT. The length of the CDR3 is 15 residues. The trim removed 7 bases at V and 10 bases at J, leaving 13 bases unmatched. This CDR3 is CASKAGGPGGGEQFF. CDR3 DNA: TGTGCCAGCAAAGCGGGAGGGCCAGGAGGTGGAGAGCAGTTCTTC.

This clonotype was seen repeatedly, ten times or more. The chain is built from TRBV2 and TRBJ2-3, with D tentatively TRBD1 (5 bases). The CDR3 has 14 amino acids. CDR1 is SNHLY, CDR2 FYNNEI, per germline. V lost 8 bases, J lost 2 bases, and 14 bases lay in between. Written as DNA, the CDR3 is TGTGCCAGCGAGACAGCGCTTATCACAGATACGCAGTATTTT. Protein product: CASETALITDTQYF.